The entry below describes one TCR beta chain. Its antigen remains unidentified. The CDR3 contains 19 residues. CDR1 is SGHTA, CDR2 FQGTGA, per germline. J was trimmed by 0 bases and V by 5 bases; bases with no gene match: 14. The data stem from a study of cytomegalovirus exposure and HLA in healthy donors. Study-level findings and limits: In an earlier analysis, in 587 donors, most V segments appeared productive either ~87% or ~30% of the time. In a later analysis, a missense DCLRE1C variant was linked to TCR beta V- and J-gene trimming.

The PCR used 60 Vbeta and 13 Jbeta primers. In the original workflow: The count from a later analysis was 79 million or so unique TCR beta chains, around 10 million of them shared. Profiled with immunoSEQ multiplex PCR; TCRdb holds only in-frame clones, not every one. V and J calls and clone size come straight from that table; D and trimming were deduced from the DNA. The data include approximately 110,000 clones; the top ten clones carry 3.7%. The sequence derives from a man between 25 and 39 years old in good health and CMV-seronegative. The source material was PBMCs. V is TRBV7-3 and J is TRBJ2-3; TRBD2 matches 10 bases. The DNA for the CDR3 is TGTGCCAGCAGCCCACCCGGGACTAGCGAAGACACTAGCACAGATACGCAGTATTTT. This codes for CASSPPGTSEDTSTDTQYF.